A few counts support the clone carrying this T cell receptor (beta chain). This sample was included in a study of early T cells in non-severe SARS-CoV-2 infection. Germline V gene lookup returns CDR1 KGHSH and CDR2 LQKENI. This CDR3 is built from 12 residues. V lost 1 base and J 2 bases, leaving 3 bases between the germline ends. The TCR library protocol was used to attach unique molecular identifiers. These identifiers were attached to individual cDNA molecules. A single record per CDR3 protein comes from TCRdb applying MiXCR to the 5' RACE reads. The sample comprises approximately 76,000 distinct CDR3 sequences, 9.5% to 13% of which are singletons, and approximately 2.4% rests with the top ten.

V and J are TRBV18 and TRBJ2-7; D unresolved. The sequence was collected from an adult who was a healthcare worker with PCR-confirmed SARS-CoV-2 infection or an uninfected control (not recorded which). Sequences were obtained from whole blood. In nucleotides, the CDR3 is TGTGCCAGCTCACCACTTGCCTACGAGCAGTACTTC. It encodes CASSPLAYEQYF.